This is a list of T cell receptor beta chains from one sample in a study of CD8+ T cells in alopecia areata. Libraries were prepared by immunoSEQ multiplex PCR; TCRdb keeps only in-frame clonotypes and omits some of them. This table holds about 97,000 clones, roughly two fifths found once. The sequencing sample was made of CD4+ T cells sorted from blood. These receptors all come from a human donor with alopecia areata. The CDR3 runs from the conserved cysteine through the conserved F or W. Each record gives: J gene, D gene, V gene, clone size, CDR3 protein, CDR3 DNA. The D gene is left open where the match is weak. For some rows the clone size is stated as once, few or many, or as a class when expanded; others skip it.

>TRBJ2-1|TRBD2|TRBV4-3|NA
CASSQTISSGGGNEQFF
TGCGCCAGCAGCCAGACAATAAGTAGCGGGGGGGGCAATGAGCAGTTCTTC
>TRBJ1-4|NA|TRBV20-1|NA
CSTRDNEKLFF
TGCAGTACCAGGGATAATGAAAAACTGTTTTTT
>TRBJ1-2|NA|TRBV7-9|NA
CASSDSYGGSYGYTF
TGTGCCAGCAGCGATAGCTACGGGGGCAGCTATGGCTACACCTTC
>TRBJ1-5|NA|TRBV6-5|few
CASRSGRTQPQHF
TGTGCCAGCAGATCAGGGCGCACTCAGCCCCAGCATTTT
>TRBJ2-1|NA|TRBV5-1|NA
CASSLGLFNEQFF
TGCGCCAGCAGCCTAGGACTATTCAATGAGCAGTTCTTC
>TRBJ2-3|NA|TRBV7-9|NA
CASSTRDTAPDTQYF
TGTGCCAGCAGCACCCGGGACACGGCCCCAGATACGCAGTATTTT
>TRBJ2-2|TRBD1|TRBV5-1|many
CASSSRDLDRARRLNTGELFF
TGCGCCAGCAGCTCGCGAGATTTGGACAGGGCCAGGCGGCTCAACACCGGGGAGCTGTTTTTT
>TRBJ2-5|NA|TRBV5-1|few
CASSLGASQETQYF
TGCGCCAGCAGCTTGGGGGCATCTCAAGAGACCCAGTACTTC
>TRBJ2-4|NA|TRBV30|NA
CAWSAGLGAKNIQYF
TGTGCCTGGAGTGCAGGGTTGGGAGCCAAAAACATTCAGTACTTC
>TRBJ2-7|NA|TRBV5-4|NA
CASSLGGASSYEQYF
TGTGCCAGCAGCTTGGGGGGGGCGAGCTCCTACGAGCAGTACTTC
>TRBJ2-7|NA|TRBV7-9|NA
CASSPGTGAYEQYF
TGTGCCAGCAGCCCGGGGACTGGGGCCTACGAGCAGTACTTC
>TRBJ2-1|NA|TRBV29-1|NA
CSARQLSYNEQFF
TGCAGCGCAAGACAGCTTTCCTACAATGAGCAGTTCTTC
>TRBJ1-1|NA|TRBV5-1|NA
CASSLSPGPWAGTEAFF
TGCGCCAGCAGCTTGAGTCCGGGACCTTGGGCCGGGACTGAAGCTTTCTTT
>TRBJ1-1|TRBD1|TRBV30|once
CAWSVGGARTEAFF
TGTGCCTGGAGTGTAGGGGGCGCGAGAACTGAAGCTTTCTTT
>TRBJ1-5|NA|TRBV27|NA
CASSLGQSSPQHF
TGTGCCAGCAGTTTAGGACAGAGCTCGCCCCAGCATTTT
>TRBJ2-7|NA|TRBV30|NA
CAWSVLGEQYF
TGTGCCTGGAGTGTATTGGGCGAGCAGTACTTC
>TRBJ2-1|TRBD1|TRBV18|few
CASSPGTGSWDEQFF
TGTGCCAGCTCGCCCGGGACAGGGAGCTGGGATGAGCAGTTCTTC
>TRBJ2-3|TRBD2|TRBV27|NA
CASNNHLAAGTDTQYF
TGTGCCAGCAATAACCACCTAGCGGCTGGCACAGATACGCAGTATTTT
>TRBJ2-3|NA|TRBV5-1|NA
CASSREGRMLTDTQYF
TGCGCCAGCAGCCGGGAAGGACGGATGCTCACAGATACGCAGTATTTT
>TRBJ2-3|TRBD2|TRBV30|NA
CAWSVLGGGVTITDTQYF
TGTGCCTGGAGTGTACTTGGCGGGGGGGTCACCATCACAGATACGCAGTATTTT
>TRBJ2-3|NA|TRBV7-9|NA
CASGSTDTQYF
TGTGCCAGCGGGAGCACAGATACGCAGTATTTT
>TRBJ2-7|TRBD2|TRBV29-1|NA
CSVVRREASYEQYF
TGCAGCGTTGTTCGACGGGAGGCCTCCTACGAGCAGTACTTC
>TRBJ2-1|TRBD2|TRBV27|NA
CASSTYDRGVEQFF
TGTGCCAGCAGTACCTACGATCGGGGGGTCGAGCAGTTCTTC
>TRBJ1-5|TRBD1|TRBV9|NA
CASSPGQGVSNQPQHF
TGTGCCAGCAGCCCCGGACAGGGCGTGAGCAATCAGCCCCAGCATTTT
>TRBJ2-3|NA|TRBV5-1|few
CASSLASGGGKDTQYF
TGCGCCAGCAGCTTGGCCTCTGGGGGCGGAAAGGATACGCAGTATTTT
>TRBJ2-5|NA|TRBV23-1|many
CARRHEKTQYF
TGCGCCAGGAGACACGAAAAGACCCAGTACTTC
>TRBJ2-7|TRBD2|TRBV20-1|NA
CSAGTSYEQYF
TGCAGTGCTGGGACTAGTTACGAGCAGTACTTC
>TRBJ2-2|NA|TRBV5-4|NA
CASSLELYTGELFF
TGTGCCAGCAGCTTGGAACTGTACACAGGGGAGCTGTTTTTT
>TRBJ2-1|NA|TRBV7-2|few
CASSDPIVVYEQFF
TGTGCCAGCAGCGACCCGATTGTTGTGTACGAGCAGTTCTTC
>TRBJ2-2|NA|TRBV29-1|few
CSVEATSTGELFF
TGCAGCGTTGAAGCGACTAGCACCGGGGAGCTGTTTTTT
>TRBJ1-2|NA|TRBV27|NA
CASSFTGIYGYTF
TGTGCCAGCAGTTTTACTGGCATCTATGGCTACACCTTC
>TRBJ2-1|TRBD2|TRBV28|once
CASYLPGLADYNEQFF
TGTGCCAGTTACCTCCCAGGACTAGCGGACTACAATGAGCAGTTCTTC
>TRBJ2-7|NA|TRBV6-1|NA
CASSPPLYEQYF
TGTGCCAGCAGTCCTCCCTTGTACGAGCAGTACTTC
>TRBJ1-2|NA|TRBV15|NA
CATSRVVVAGGYTF
TGTGCCACCAGCAGAGTGGTAGTAGCGGGTGGCTACACCTTC
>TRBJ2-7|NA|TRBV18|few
CASSPRYGPYEQYF
TGTGCCAGCTCACCACGGTACGGCCCCTACGAGCAGTACTTC
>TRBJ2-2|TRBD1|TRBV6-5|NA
CASSSDRAGTGELFF
TGTGCCAGCAGTTCCGACAGGGCGGGCACCGGGGAGCTGTTTTTT
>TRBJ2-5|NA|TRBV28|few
CASSLRRTPQETQYF
TGTGCCAGCAGTTTGCGCAGGACCCCCCAAGAGACCCAGTACTTC
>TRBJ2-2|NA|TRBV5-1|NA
CASSLDGGIDTGELFF
TGCGCCAGCAGCTTGGATGGCGGGATAGACACCGGGGAGCTGTTTTTT